Presented here are 17 T cell receptor beta chains from one specimen sequenced in a study of blood T cell repertoires in COVID-19. Profiled with immunoSEQ multiplex PCR; TCRdb holds only in-frame clones, not every one. The sample includes around 200,000 clones, more than 80% of them seen just once. The sample comprised peripheral blood. The receptors stem from a woman aged 30 to 39 with COVID-19, enrolled during active disease.

The chain employs TRBV19 and TRBJ2-2; possibly TRBD1 for D (6 bases). V dropped 2 bases and J dropped 5 bases, with 6 bases sitting between them. This CDR3 is 13 amino acids long. The V gene's germline CDR1 is LNHDA and CDR2 SQIVND (reference sequence). The CDR3 DNA reads as TGTGCCAGTAGTATACAGGGGACCGGGGAGCTGTTTTTT. Encoded protein: CASSIQGTGELFF. Combining the CDR3 with reference TRBV19 and TRBJ2-2 gives the whole variable domain DGGITQSPKYLFRKEGQNVTLSCEQNLNHDAMYWYRQDPGQGLRLIYYSQIVNDFQKGDIAEGYSVSREKKESFPLTVTSAQKNPTAFYLCASSIQGTGELFFGEGSRLTVL.

The CDR3 reads CASSSMTGPHSYEQYF. The CDR3 DNA sequence: TGTGCCAGCAGTTCCATGACAGGCCCCCACTCCTACGAGCAGTACTTC. The genes are TRBV28 and TRBJ2-7, with D tentatively TRBD1 (6 bases). Germline loops: CDR1 MDHEN, CDR2 SYDVKM. With 4 bases removed from V and 0 bases from J, the gap between germline ends came to 16 bases. CDR3 length: 16 amino acids.

This chain connects TRBV18 to TRBJ1-1; no clear D. The CDR3 has 14 amino acids. Germline V gene sequence: CDR1 KGHSH, CDR2 LQKENI. Trimming stripped 6 bases from V and 7 bases from J, with 18 bases between. The chain's CDR3 is CASSPKESAGEAFF. The CDR3 DNA reads TGTGCCAGCTCCCCAAAAGAGTCAGCGGGTGAAGCTTTCTTT.

This clone was found once. J is TRBJ2-7 and V is TRBV3-1 (or the pseudogene TRBV3-2); weak D call: TRBD1 (5 bases). Germline V gene lookup returns CDR1 LGHDT and CDR2 YNNKEL (reference sequence). The CDR3 is 15 residues long. V dropped 1 base and J dropped 2 bases, with 12 bases sitting between them. DNA for the CDR3: TGTGCCAGCAGCCAAGGACAGAGACTTACCTACGAGCAGTACTTC. Translation gives CASSQGQRLTYEQYF.

This clone was seen more than once but under ten times. The junction departs from germline at one end; a sequencing error may be responsible. The rearrangement links TRBV6-6 to TRBJ1-1; D not resolved. Germline CDR1 MNHNY, CDR2 SVGAGI (reference sequence). The CDR3 length is 14 residues. CDR3 nucleotides: TGTGCCAGCAGTTACTCGAATAGGTTGGAGGCTGCGGGCTTT. It yields the protein CASSYSNRLEAAGF.

This rearrangement joins TRBV20-1 to TRBJ1-1, with TRBD1 matching over 7 bases. The V and J ends lost 3 bases and 3 bases, in that order; junction bases with no gene match: 7. Germline lookup yields CDR1 DFQATT and CDR2 SNEGSKA (reference sequence). The CDR3 contains 14 residues. The DNA of the CDR3 is TGCAGTGCTAGTAACAGGGGAAGGGACACTGAAGCTTTCTTT. Its translation is CSASNRGRDTEAFF.

This chain joins TRBV24-1 and TRBJ2-7; no clear D. The CDR3 consists of 14 residues. Germline CDR1 is KGHDR and CDR2 is SFDVKD. V lost 3 bases and J 0 bases, leaving 8 bases between the germline ends. CDR3 DNA sequence: TGTGCCACCAGTGATCCGAGTAGCTCCTACGAGCAGTACTTC. Encoded protein: CATSDPSSSYEQYF.

CDR3 sequence reads: CASSQDRQGDITEQYF. In DNA, the CDR3 is TGTGCCAGCAGCCAAGACCGACAGGGGGACATCACCGAGCAGTACTTC. The rearrangement uses TRBV4-2 and TRBJ2-7; 9 positions match TRBD1. V lost 0 bases to trimming and J lost 6 bases; unmatched junction nucleotides: 9. The CDR3 loop spans 16 amino acids. Germline V CDR1 and CDR2: LGHNA, YNFKEQ.

The genes are TRBV29-1 and TRBJ2-4; 9 nucleotides align to TRBD1. The J segment lost 1 base and the V segment lost 5 bases, leaving 3 bases of the junction unmatched. The CDR3 loop spans 14 amino acids. CDR1 and CDR2 from the germline V gene are SQVTM and ANQGSEA. In DNA form, the CDR3 reads TGCAGCGTTAGACAGGGGGTTGCCAAAAACATTCAGTACTTC. Its protein is CSVRQGVAKNIQYF.

The chain has TRBV2 and TRBJ2-5; D remains unclear. Looked up from germline, CDR1 is SNHLY and CDR2 is FYNNEI. The CDR3 spans 13 residues. With 7 bases removed from V and 4 bases from J, the gap between germline ends came to 13 bases. The CDR3 reads CASNVRARETQYF. CDR3 bases: TGTGCCAGCAATGTGAGAGCCCGAGAGACCCAGTACTTC.

CDR3 sequence (DNA): TGTGCCAGCAGACCCTCGTGGGGGGGTGGCAATCAGCCCCAGCATTTT. It specifies CASRPSWGGGNQPQHF. The chain links TRBV6-6 to TRBJ1-5, with D possibly being TRBD1 (5 bases). The CDR3 has 16 residues. V was pared by 6 bases and J by 2 bases, with 17 bases between. Germline CDR1 reads MNHNY; CDR2 reads SVGAGI (reference sequence).

The rearrangement joins TRBV7-3 to TRBJ2-2, with 8 positions matching TRBD1. CDR3 length equals 16 residues. With 5 bases clipped from V and 7 bases from J, the junction kept 12 bases outside the gene matches. The V gene's germline CDR1 is SGHTA and CDR2 FQGTGA. Here the CDR3 reads CASSPEPGGASGELFF. The CDR3 DNA reads TGTGCCAGCAGCCCCGAGCCAGGGGGCGCGAGCGGGGAGCTGTTTTTT.

V usage is TRBV30 and J usage is TRBJ1-1; a weak D match, TRBD1 (5 bases). The CDR3 is made up of 13 amino acids. Trimming removed 2 bases at V and 5 bases at J, with 12 bases between. Looked up from germline, CDR1 is GTSNPN and CDR2 is SVGIG (reference sequence). CDR3 region: CAWSTGASTEAFF. The CDR3 DNA is TGTGCCTGGAGTACAGGAGCTTCTACTGAAGCTTTCTTT.

The chain links TRBV27 to TRBJ2-7; 7 nucleotides align to TRBD2. The ends lost 5 bases at V and 1 base at J; junction bases unmatched: 20. The germline CDR1 and CDR2 sequences are MNHEY and SMNVEV (reference sequence). The CDR3 is 19 amino acids. DNA for the CDR3: TGTGCCAGCAGTCCATTACCGAGGGAGTGGGAGGGTTCTTCCTACGAGCAGTACTTC. Its protein product is CASSPLPREWEGSSYEQYF.

The chain carries TRBV15 and TRBJ2-7, with TRBD2 matching over 10 bases. The CDR3 runs to 15 residues. With V trimmed by 2 bases and J by 2 bases, 3 bases remained unmatched. In germline, CDR1 is LNHNV, CDR2 YYDKDF (reference sequence). The CDR3 sequence is CATSRLAGATYEQYF. The CDR3 nucleotides are TGTGCCACCAGCAGACTAGCGGGGGCGACCTACGAGCAGTACTTC.

This clone has just a few counts. The chain is built from TRBV28 and TRBJ1-4; perhaps TRBD1 as D (5 bases). The ends were cut back, 3 bases at V and 10 bases at J, with 15 bases in the middle. Germline values: CDR1 MDHEN, CDR2 SYDVKM. The CDR3 covers 14 residues. CDR3 coding DNA: TGTGCCAGCAGTTTTATCAGGGAATCTGGAAAACTGTTTTTT. Amino acid sequence: CASSFIRESGKLFF. The full variable domain, in which reference TRBV28 and TRBJ1-4 provide the parts outside the CDR3, is DVKVTQSSRYLVKRTGEKVFLECVQDMDHENMFWYRQDPGLGLRLIYFSYDVKMKEKGDIPEGYSVSREKKERFSLILESASTNQTSMYLCASSFIRESGKLFFGSGTQLSVL.

The chain links TRBV5-4 to TRBJ1-1, with 7 bases identical to TRBD1. CDR3 size: 14 residues. Germline assignment: CDR1 SGHNT and CDR2 YYREEE (reference sequence). The ends lost 0 bases at V and 1 base at J; junction bases unmatched: 0. The CDR3: CASSLGDRNTEAFF. The CDR3 DNA reads TGTGCCAGCAGCTTGGGGGACAGGAACACTGAAGCTTTCTTT.